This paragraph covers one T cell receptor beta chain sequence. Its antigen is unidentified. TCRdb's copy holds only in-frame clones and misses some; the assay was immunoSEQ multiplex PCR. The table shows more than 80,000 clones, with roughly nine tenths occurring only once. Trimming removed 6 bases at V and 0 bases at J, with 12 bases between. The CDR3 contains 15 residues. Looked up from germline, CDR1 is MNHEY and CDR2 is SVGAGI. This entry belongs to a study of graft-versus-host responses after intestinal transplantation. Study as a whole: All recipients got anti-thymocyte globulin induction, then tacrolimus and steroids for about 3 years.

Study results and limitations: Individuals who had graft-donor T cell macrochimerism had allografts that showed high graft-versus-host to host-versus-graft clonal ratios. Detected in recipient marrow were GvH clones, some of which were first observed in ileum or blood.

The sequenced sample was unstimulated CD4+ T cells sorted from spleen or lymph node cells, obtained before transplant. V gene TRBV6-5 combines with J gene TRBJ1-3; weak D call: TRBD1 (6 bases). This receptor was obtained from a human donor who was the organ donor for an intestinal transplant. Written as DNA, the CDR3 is TGTGCCAGCAGGACAGGACGCCTCTCTGGAAACACCATATATTTT. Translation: CASRTGRLSGNTIYF.